This T cell receptor beta chain was sequenced during a study of beta chain features in type 1 diabetes. For the study at large: The patient and healthy donor groups were comparable for age, gender and cell yields. Study-level results: Patients' naive, central memory and Treg TCRB repertoires seemed closer to one another than those of healthy donors. Type 1 diabetes patients had VDJ junctions that carried fewer insertions and more deletions.

Germline-derived CDR1 and CDR2 are MNHNS and SASEGT. This CDR3 contains 13 residues. The V gene lost 7 bases and the J gene lost 4 bases, with 13 bases spanning the gap. Expressed TCRB transcripts were sequenced, since all the RNA that had been isolated was reverse transcribed. The average output of naive, central memory and regulatory T cell samples was approximately 3.8 million reads. TCRdb's table, derived via immunoSEQ multiplex PCR, lists solely in-frame clones and lacks some. Seen here are about 620,000 clones, around 16% observed once, and the top ten hold under 0.095%. The sample holds a few counts of this clone. The antigen is undetermined.

Sequencing used naive CD4+ T cells from blood. This chain uses TRBV6-1 with TRBJ1-2, with D uncertain. The origin of this receptor is a man younger than 35 in good health. This CDR3 is CASNLGVGYGYTF. CDR3 bases: TGTGCCAGCAATTTAGGTGTCGGCTATGGCTACACCTTC.